This T cell receptor (beta chain) is drawn from a study of blood T cell repertoires in COVID-19 (dated by TCRdb to 2019 to 2021). In the study overall: The collaborator samples originated in the United States, Italy and Spain and spanned the acute and convalescent phases of COVID-19. Deeply sampled blood TCRbeta repertoires from subjects exposed to, actively infected with, or recovered from COVID-19 were included in the dataset. The sample metadata nearly always contained a de-identified subject ID, COVID-19 status, age in years and sex. The repertoires were released in a freely available public database meant as a resource for research on the immune response to SARS-CoV-2. The prospective study material was composed of cDNA or gDNA derived from T cells, B-cell-depleted T cells, or PBMCs. Samples came from the ongoing ImmuneRACE study (first 160 participants) plus 1,254 subjects from 6 global collaborators. Where available, HLA class I and class II types were obtained from metadata supplied by the sample provider rather than from assay-based typing. Overall study outcomes, separate from this receptor: The amount of clinical and demographic metadata varied by source and participant and was provided uncurated.

Reading the germline V gene gives CDR1 KGHDR and CDR2 SFDVKD. Inclusive of the bounding cysteine and phenylalanine, the CDR3 is 18 residues long. The retained sequence is limited to the CDR3, 54 bases, with the frame set at the first base. Trimming accounts for 4 bases at V and 1 base at J, while the number of junction bases matched to no gene is 9. In the prospective study, participants were roughly 18 to 90 years old, resided in about two dozen geographic areas of the United States, and were enrolled through a virtual design. Cohort assignment in the prospective study relied on participant-reported clinical history from a screening survey and a study questionnaire. In the prospective study, whole blood, serum and a nasopharyngeal or oropharyngeal swab were collected from each participant by mobile phlebotomists. Prospective study participants could optionally give additional blood draws and questionnaires over a roughly 2-month period. Before DNA extraction, prospective study blood samples were shipped either frozen or at room temperature.

TCRbeta CDR3 regions were amplified from genomic DNA by means of the immunoSEQ Assay, a bias-controlled multiplex PCR. The study's own analysis went as follows. Nucleated cell counts per sample were estimated from amplification of reference gene primers within the assay. To quantify the absolute abundance of each unique TCRbeta CDR3 rearrangement, sequence reads were collapsed and filtered. For each sample, productive Simpson clonality was calculated as the square root of Simpson's diversity index over productive rearrangements. As stored in TCRdb, this immuneACCESS dataset retains in-frame rearrangements with V and J assigned. A fraction of the clones does not appear; measured against another copy, unresolved V genes explain less than half of the discrepancy, and the remainder lacks a known reason. V and J calls and clone size are given by that table; D and trimming were obtained from the DNA. In this sample the table shows about 300,000 clones, almost 90% of which occur a single time. Roughly 4.3% of the sample lies in the top ten.

On this clone: The specificity of this receptor is unknown. Within one base of it there is no much larger clone, and no base qualities were kept.

The receptor was isolated from a woman aged 18-29 years with acute COVID-19. Here the chain combines TRBV24-1 and TRBJ2-2; 9 of the junction bases match TRBD1. Sequencing input: PBMCs or T cells enriched from blood (not recorded which). The encoded CDR3 is CATSDPRQGEMNTGELFF. The sequence in DNA is TGTGCCACCAGTGACCCCCGACAGGGGGAAATGAACACCGGGGAGCTGTTTTTT.